This is a list of T cell receptor beta chains from one sample in a study of cytomegalovirus exposure and HLA in healthy donors. Clones were read by immunoSEQ multiplex PCR, and TCRdb kept only the in-frame ones, dropping some. Among 180,000 or so clones listed, roughly four fifths were seen once. Material: PBMCs. The receptors were gathered from a female donor in good health and CMV-seronegative. The conserved cysteine and the conserved F or W are not part of the CDR3 here.

j_gene	v_gene	CDR3aa
TRBJ1-5	TRBV6-5	ASSWTGGSNQPQH
TRBJ1-4	TRBV11-2	ASQPGRGQEKLF
TRBJ1-1	TRBV27	ASRSSPGGADTEAF
TRBJ2-1	TRBV10-3	AIRNPTSGASWNEQF
TRBJ1-4	TRBV18	ASSKQGRGEKLF
TRBJ1-2	TRBV4-1	ASSPQGRGPNYGYT
TRBJ1-2	TRBV30	AGREGGLNGYT
TRBJ2-6	TRBV19	ASHLGSSGANVLT
TRBJ2-3	TRBV30	AWAIRDTQY
TRBJ2-2	TRBV7-2	ASSLRGGELTGELF
TRBJ2-2	TRBV5-1	ASSFRVANTGELF
TRBJ2-1	TRBV7-3	ASSLNSQGSYNEQF
TRBJ1-2	TRBV14	ASSQDLRGYT
TRBJ1-2	TRBV2	ASRRTGLHYGYT
TRBJ2-7	TRBV7-9	ASSSSGTTYEQY
TRBJ2-1	TRBV7-7	ASSLYSGGYNEQF
TRBJ1-2	TRBV28	ASSLQGTRLGDYGYT
TRBJ1-1	TRBV9	ASSPQGFAEAF
TRBJ1-1	TRBV10-3	AISDIGQGVTEAF
TRBJ2-7	TRBV5-4	ASSFAGNHEQY
TRBJ2-7	TRBV5-1	ASSSQGSYEQY
TRBJ2-7	TRBV11-1	ASSPGQAPYEQY
TRBJ1-2	TRBV11-3	ASSLDRGQGAHGYT
TRBJ1-6	TRBV25-1	ASRVTTDSPLH
TRBJ2-5	TRBV19	ASSSLRGRFGGQETQY
TRBJ1-2	TRBV6-5	ASSYSPGTGVGYT
TRBJ2-3	TRBV5-1	ASSSRKNRVISDTQY
TRBJ2-4	TRBV27	ASSGPTLAKNSQY
TRBJ1-1	TRBV5-1	ASSFGSNTGAF
TRBJ1-4	TRBV18	ASSRTHLPTNEKLF
TRBJ1-5	TRBV7-8	ASSLVGQGYEDNQPQH
TRBJ1-1	TRBV1	TSSQDHWRMNTEAF
TRBJ2-7	TRBV6-5	ASSEFEVWY
TRBJ2-6	TRBV7-2	ASSFLGTGVGANGLT
TRBJ1-6	TRBV5-4	ASSSSPQGANSPLH
TRBJ2-1	TRBV4-3	ASSQGRDRVNEQF
TRBJ1-2	TRBV4-1	ASSQVPRGQGFYGYT
TRBJ2-7	TRBV19	ASSTATRRGSSYEQY
TRBJ2-7	TRBV5-1	ASRRAGSLPYEQY
TRBJ1-4	TRBV9	ASSRTGYNEKLF
TRBJ1-1	TRBV18	ASSREISGTGNTEAF
TRBJ1-4	TRBV28	ASSFISGRTEKLF
TRBJ1-2	TRBV30	AWTPRGQSKGYT
TRBJ1-1	TRBV18	ASSPMQGNTEAF
TRBJ2-7	TRBV10-3	AISGWEGRSYEQY
TRBJ1-2	TRBV7-2	ASSLWVGTAYGYT
TRBJ1-2	TRBV12-5	ASGPSAGGGRGYT
TRBJ2-5	TRBV9	ASSVGSSGTRVETQY
TRBJ2-3	TRBV19	ASSNLAGLTQY
TRBJ2-3	TRBV27	ASRRDSLSTDTQY
TRBJ2-3	TRBV7-2	ASSPLRLRGGVADTQY